A selection of T cell receptor beta chains follows, all from one sample in a study of T cells in Graves' hyperthyroidism and ophthalmopathy. MiXCR was run by TCRdb on the multiplex PCR reads, yielding one entry per CDR3 protein. The table lists about 50,000 distinct CDR3 sequences, 45% to 50% of them singletons. Sequenced: peripheral blood or thyroid tissue (not recorded which). The receptors were gathered from a woman in her fifties or sixties with Graves' hyperthyroidism. Both conserved end residues are part of each CDR3. The D gene is left open where the match is weak. Size values are once, few and many counts, or a class for expanded clones, and some rows have none.

>.|many|TRBV4-1|TRBJ2-3
CASSHLGDTQYF
TGCGCCAGCAGCCATCTCGGAGATACGCAGTATTTT
>.|.|TRBV12-3/TRBV12-4|TRBJ2-7
CASSFARGDEQYF
TGTGCCAGCAGTTTTGCAAGGGGGGACGAGCAGTACTTC
>.|many|TRBV27|TRBJ1-2
CASSFYSNYGYTF
TGTGCCAGCAGTTTCTACAGTAACTATGGCTACACCTTC
>.|few|TRBV24-1|TRBJ1-1
CATSEGALNTEAFF
TGTGCCACCAGTGAAGGGGCCTTGAACACTGAAGCTTTCTTT
>.|many|TRBV4-2|TRBJ2-7
CASSSFRGYEQYF
TGTGCCAGCAGCTCCTTCCGGGGGTACGAGCAGTACTTC
>.|.|TRBV7-9|TRBJ1-2
CASSLPGTNYGYTF
TGTGCCAGCAGCCTTCCCGGGACCAACTATGGCTACACCTTC
>.|.|TRBV10-3|TRBJ1-1
CAISVHRASLTWTVNTEAFF
TGTGCCATCAGTGTTCACCGTGCCAGCCTTACTTGGACGGTGAACACTGAAGCTTTCTTT
>.|once|TRBV5-1|TRBJ1-2
CASSLLRVPNYGYTF
TGCGCCAGCAGCTTGCTCCGGGTTCCTAACTATGGCTACACCTTC
>.|many|TRBV3-1|TRBJ1-1
CASSHGQLSREAFF
TGTGCCAGCAGCCATGGACAGTTGAGTAGAGAAGCTTTCTTT
>.|many|TRBV5-5|TRBJ1-2
CASSFDRGYTF
TGTGCCAGCAGCTTCGACAGAGGCTACACCTTC
>.|once|TRBV10-3|TRBJ2-5
CAISGPLLARGETQYF
TGTGCCATCAGTGGTCCCCTACTAGCGAGGGGGGAGACCCAGTACTTC
>.|many|TRBV3-1|TRBJ1-2
CASSQFLASSGYTF
TGTGCCAGCAGCCAATTTTTAGCCTCTAGTGGCTACACCTTC
>TRBD2|.|TRBV20-1|TRBJ2-7
CSASASGRNEQYF
TGCAGTGCTAGTGCTAGCGGGAGAAACGAGCAGTACTTC
>TRBD2|.|TRBV7-8|TRBJ2-3
CASSHRTSRTTNTQYF
TGTGCCAGCAGCCATCGGACTAGCAGGACCACAAATACGCAGTATTTT
>TRBD2|many|TRBV28|TRBJ2-3
CASSFYDGAGGDTQYF
TGTGCCAGCAGTTTTTATGACGGAGCGGGGGGAGATACGCAGTATTTT
>.|.|TRBV28|TRBJ1-5
CASSLIRGWDIQPQHF
TGTGCCAGCAGCTTGATTCGGGGATGGGACATTCAGCCCCAGCATTTT